The T cell receptor (beta chain) under discussion was sequenced for a study of graft-versus-host responses after intestinal transplantation. Study in general: Once they had received anti-thymocyte globulin induction, all recipients took tacrolimus and steroids for approximately 3 years.

In regard to this clone: Its antigen is unidentified.

Profiled with immunoSEQ multiplex PCR; TCRdb holds only in-frame clones, not every one. This table holds tens of thousands of clones, 91% found once. The CDR3 has 12 residues. Germline lookup yields CDR1 SGHDT and CDR2 YYEEEE. Trimming shortened V by 3 bases and J by 9 bases, and 10 bases separated the two germline ends. This specimen consisted of unstimulated CD8+ T cells sorted from spleen or lymph node cells, obtained before intestinal transplant. The V gene is TRBV5-6, the J gene TRBJ2-1, with D unresolved. The clonotype originates from a human donor who received an intestinal transplant. As DNA, the CDR3 is TGTGCCAGCAGCTCCAAACTAAGTGAGCAGTTCTTC. Encoded protein: CASSSKLSEQFF. The whole variable domain, filled in from reference TRBV5-6 and TRBJ2-1, reads DAGVTQSPTHLIKTRGQQVTLRCSPKSGHDTVSWYQQALGQGPQFIFQYYEEEERQRGNFPDRFSGHQFPNYSSELNVNALLLGDSALYLCASSSKLSEQFFGPGTRLTVL.